Included here is one TCR beta chain sequence, with context. Its antigen is not known. This sample is drawn from a study of T cells after yellow fever vaccination. Whole-study context: Fractions containing few cells were prepared with SMART-Seq v4 Ultra Low Input. General study points: Post-booster samples contained most primary-vaccination clones (roughly 96% CD4, almost 90% CD8).

Trimming stripped 0 bases from V and 1 base from J, with 4 bases between. Germline V gene lookup returns CDR1 SGHRS and CDR2 YFSETQ. This CDR3 region has 13 residues. From the 5' RACE reads, TCRdb called clonotypes with MiXCR, one entry per CDR3 protein. The sample carries under 600,000 distinct CDR3 sequences, about 13% recorded once. This specimen consisted of PBMCs, obtained on the day of the yellow fever booster vaccination. The receptor's source is a man aged 25-45 years who received the YFV17D yellow fever vaccine. V is TRBV5-1 and J is TRBJ2-5, with D unclear. CDR3 sequence: CASSLDIQETQYF. The CDR3 DNA is TGCGCCAGCAGCTTGGACATCCAAGAGACCCAGTACTTC.